A selection of T cell receptor beta chains follows, all from one sample in a study of identical twins. In TCRdb, the 5' RACE reads were re-called with MiXCR into one record per CDR3 protein. The sample consists of fewer than 250,000 distinct CDR3 sequences, approximately 7.3% of them appearing once. These data are also associated with another study on yellow fever vaccine responses in identical twins.

The sequenced sample was CD8+ T cells sorted from blood. These receptors were taken from a woman under 30 in good health. Each CDR3 is given with its conserved first and last residue. A D gene is named only where the DNA matches it firmly. Clone size appears in some rows only: once, few, many, or a class for an expanded clone.

j_gene | abundance | v_gene | d_gene | CDR3nt | CDR3aa
TRBJ2-3 | few | TRBV7-8 | TRBD2 | TGTGCCAGCAGTCCAGGGACTACCACAGATACGCAGTATTTT | CASSPGTTTDTQYF
TRBJ2-3 | NA | TRBV20-1 | TRBD2 | TGCAGTGCCACCCCTAGCGGGGGGTTCACAGATACGCAGTATTTT | CSATPSGGFTDTQYF
TRBJ1-3 | many | TRBV6-6 | NA | TGTGCCAGCTCCGGTGGAAACACCATATATTTT | CASSGGNTIYF
TRBJ2-5 | NA | TRBV15 | TRBD1 | TGTGCCACCAGCAGAGTTCCGGGACAGCAAGAGACCCAGTACTTC | CATSRVPGQQETQYF
TRBJ2-2 | many | TRBV5-5 | NA | TGTGCCAGCAGCTTGACAGGACCCGGGGAGCTGTTTTTT | CASSLTGPGELFF
TRBJ2-2 | many | TRBV27 | TRBD2 | TGTGCCAGCAGTTTATTTCCTAGCGGGAACACCGGGGAGCTGTTTTTT | CASSLFPSGNTGELFF
TRBJ2-2 | many | TRBV24-1 | TRBD1 | TGTGCCACCAGTGATTTGCGGACAGGGGATACCGGGGAGCTGTTTTTT | CATSDLRTGDTGELFF
TRBJ1-1 | NA | TRBV24-1 | NA | TGTGCCACCAGTGATTCCCCTGGCAAAGCTTTCTTT | CATSDSPGKAFF
TRBJ1-5 | NA | TRBV4-1 | NA | TGCGCCAGCAGCCAAGTATTGGGGAGTCAGCCCCAGCATTTT | CASSQVLGSQPQHF
TRBJ2-1 | NA | TRBV27 | NA | TGTGCCAGCAGTTTAGGGGGGTTTGGCTACAATGAGCAGTTCTTC | CASSLGGFGYNEQFF
TRBJ2-1 | many | TRBV29-1 | NA | TGCAGCGTTGAAGATGACTTGGAGCGGGCCAGTTACAATGAGCAGTTCTTC | CSVEDDLERASYNEQFF
TRBJ2-1 | NA | TRBV3-1 | TRBD2 | TGTGCCAGCAGCCTCCCTAGCGGGAGCGACAATGAGCAGTTCTTC | CASSLPSGSDNEQFF
TRBJ2-7 | few | TRBV9 | NA | TGTGCCAGCAGCCCAAGTTTTGGTCGAGAGCAGTACTTC | CASSPSFGREQYF
TRBJ2-7 | many | TRBV9 | TRBD2 | TGTGCCAGCAGCCCCGGGACTAGCGGGTTAGACGAGCAGTACTTC | CASSPGTSGLDEQYF
TRBJ2-1 | few | TRBV6-1 | NA | TGTGCCACCGGCCCAGACTCTTACAATGAGCAGTTCTTC | CATGPDSYNEQFF
TRBJ2-7 | few | TRBV5-1 | NA | TGCGCCAGCAGCCCTACTCTTCTGCCCTCCTACGAGCAGTACTTC | CASSPTLLPSYEQYF
TRBJ2-1 | many | TRBV12-3/TRBV12-4 | NA | TGTGCCAGCAGTTTAACAGAAAGCTCCTACAATGAGCAGTTCTTC | CASSLTESSYNEQFF
TRBJ2-2 | many | TRBV29-1 | NA | TGCAGCGTTGTTCCCGCGAACACCGGGGAGCTGTTTTTT | CSVVPANTGELFF
TRBJ2-6 | NA | TRBV27 | NA | TGTGCCAGCCGCCCGTATTCTGGGGCCAACGTCCTGACTTTC | CASRPYSGANVLTF
TRBJ1-1 | many | TRBV27 | NA | TGTGCCAGCAGTTCTAACATCGACACTGAAGCTTTCTTT | CASSSNIDTEAFF